The next 20 T cell receptor beta chains were all read from a single sample in a study of shared clonotypes between healthy human individuals. Method: immunoSEQ multiplex PCR; TCRdb's copy keeps in-frame clones and lacks some. Altogether some 2.1 million clones are present, about 95% being singletons, with the ten largest covering roughly 1%. The naive CD8 fraction comprised CD45RO-negative cells positively selected for CCR7 and excluded terminally differentiated effector memory CD45RA+ cells. Specimen: naive CD8+ T cells sorted from blood. The receptors come from a man younger than 35 in good health.

The V and J genes are TRBV6-5 and TRBJ1-1; maybe TRBD1 (6 bases). CDR3 length: 16 amino acids. CDR1 is MNHEY and CDR2 is SVGAGI in the germline V gene. Between the trimmed V and J ends, which lost 2 bases and 3 bases, there was a span of 16 bases. The DNA of the CDR3 is TGTGCCAGCAGTTACCAACCGGACAGTTGGGACACTGAAGCTTTCTTT. It codes for CASSYQPDSWDTEAFF.

Concerning this clone itself: Other DNA sequences from this sample encode an identical CDR3 as well. V usage is TRBV7-9 and J usage is TRBJ1-5; D is uncertain. This CDR3 has 12 amino acids. Germline V gives CDR1 SEHNR, CDR2 FQNEAQ (reference sequence). V lost 0 bases and J 7 bases, leaving 4 bases between the germline ends. The CDR3 DNA reads as TGTGCCAGCAGCTTAGCGAACCAGCCCCAGCATTTT. Translated: CASSLANQPQHF. The full variable domain, completed using reference TRBV7-9 and TRBJ1-5, is DTGVSQNPRHKITKRGQNVTFRCDPISEHNRLYWYRQTLGQGPEFLTYFQNEAQLEKSRLLSDRFSAERPKGSFSTLEIQRTEQGDSAMYLCASSLANQPQHFGDGTRLSIL.

The V gene is TRBV7-9, the J gene TRBJ2-3; 8 bases align to TRBD1. CDR1 and CDR2 (germline): SEHNR, FQNEAQ (reference sequence). V gave up 5 bases and J gave up 6 bases; unmatched junction bases: 13. This CDR3 has 16 residues. The CDR3 is CASSPNRGSHLDTQYF. The CDR3 coding sequence is TGTGCCAGCAGCCCGAACAGGGGGTCCCACTTGGATACGCAGTATTTT.

This clone was seen only once. CDR3 sequence (DNA): TGTGCCAGTAGTATATGGAATAGCAATCAGCCCCAGCATTTT. Amino acid sequence: CASSIWNSNQPQHF. V gene TRBV19 combines with J gene TRBJ1-5; D is unclear. The germline V gene has CDR1 LNHDA and CDR2 SQIVND (reference sequence). V shed 2 bases and J shed 0 bases, with 5 bases lying between them. This CDR3 is built from 14 residues.

The rearrangement uses TRBV27 and TRBJ2-3, with D possibly matching TRBD2 (6 bases). The CDR3 length is 15 residues. The V end lost 8 bases, the J end lost 6 bases, and 21 bases lay between the germline ends. Per germline, CDR1 MNHEY and CDR2 SMNVEV (reference sequence). The CDR3, as DNA: TGTGCCAGCGTCGGAGCGGGCGGAAGCGGGGATACGCAGTATTTT. It yields the protein CASVGAGGSGDTQYF.

The chain recombines TRBV27 with TRBJ1-1, with a tentative D call TRBD1 (5 bases). V lost 3 bases, J lost 3 bases, and 17 bases lay in between. Germline CDR1 is MNHEY and CDR2 is SMNVEV (reference sequence). The CDR3 has 16 amino acids. CDR3 bases: TGTGCCAGCAGTTTGGGAAGTACCGGGACTTACACTGAAGCTTTCTTT. Its protein product is CASSLGSTGTYTEAFF.

This chain links TRBV6-6 with TRBJ1-1; D remains ambiguous. Germline values: CDR1 MNHNY, CDR2 SVGAGI (reference sequence). V was cut by 0 bases and J by 0 bases, with 11 bases left in between. CDR3 length: 16 residues. The DNA for the CDR3 is TGTGCCAGCAGTTACTCTAGGAAGGAGCTGAACACTGAAGCTTTCTTT. Protein sequence: CASSYSRKELNTEAFF.

V usage is TRBV7-9 and J usage is TRBJ2-7; D is ambiguous. The CDR3 spans 15 residues. Germline V gene data show CDR1 as SEHNR and CDR2 as FQNEAQ (reference sequence). V shed 1 base and J shed 0 bases, with 10 bases lying between them. CDR3 sequence: CASSLGHASSYEQYF. The DNA of the CDR3 is TGTGCCAGCAGCTTAGGACACGCGAGCTCCTACGAGCAGTACTTC.

J is TRBJ2-3 and V is TRBV7-9; D is perhaps TRBD1 (5 bases). Germline V CDR1 and CDR2: SEHNR, FQNEAQ (reference sequence). The V end was cut by 2 bases, the J end by 6 bases, with 18 bases between. This CDR3 comprises 16 residues. This CDR3 is CASSLQQLPPGDTQYF. Here the CDR3 DNA reads TGTGCCAGCAGCTTACAACAACTTCCACCAGGGGATACGCAGTATTTT.

V is TRBV2 and J is TRBJ2-3; 9 positions match TRBD2. This CDR3 has 15 amino acids. Trimming removed 6 bases from V and 2 bases from J; junction bases left unmatched: 6. CDR1 is SNHLY and CDR2 is FYNNEI in the germline V gene. As DNA, the CDR3 is TGTGCCAGCAGGTTAGCGGGGGCCTACACAGATACGCAGTATTTT. Translated, it gives CASRLAGAYTDTQYF.

The V call is TRBV19, the J call TRBJ2-2, with D possibly being TRBD2 (5 bases). Germline CDR1 LNHDA, CDR2 SQIVND (reference sequence). CDR3 size: 16 residues. With 1 base removed from V and 2 bases from J, the gap between germline ends came to 11 bases. This chain's CDR3 is CASSIAGITNTGELFF. DNA of the CDR3: TGTGCCAGTAGTATAGCCGGGATAACCAACACCGGGGAGCTGTTTTTT.

With respect to this clone: The identical CDR3 is also encoded by other nucleotide sequences in the sample. The V gene is TRBV5-6, the J gene TRBJ2-7; no firm D call. In germline, CDR1 is SGHDT, CDR2 YYEEEE. This CDR3 contains 13 residues. The V and J ends lost 2 bases and 0 bases respectively, with 6 bases between them. Here the CDR3 DNA reads TGTGCCAGCAGCTTCCCAAGCTCCTACGAGCAGTACTTC. This gives the protein CASSFPSSYEQYF.

The CDR3 DNA follows: TGTGCCAGCAGCCCTCACCCCGGGACTTCGCAAGAGACCCAGTACTTC. Residues: CASSPHPGTSQETQYF. The rearrangement uses TRBV7-8 and TRBJ2-5; tentatively, D is TRBD2 (6 bases). CDR1 and CDR2 (germline): SGHVS, FQNEAQ. V lost 5 bases to trimming and J lost 2 bases, with 18 bases between them. The CDR3 totals 16 residues. The full variable domain, with the rest looked up from reference TRBV7-8 and TRBJ2-5, is GAGVSQSPRYKVAKRGQDVALRCDPISGHVSLFWYQQALGQGPEFLTYFQNEAQLDKSGLPSDRFFAERPEGSVSTLKIQRTQQEDSAVYLCASSPHPGTSQETQYFGPGTRLLVL.

V gene TRBV30 combines with J gene TRBJ1-2, with D perhaps matching TRBD1 (5 bases). The V and J ends lost 2 bases and 8 bases respectively, with 9 bases between them. Germline V gene data show CDR1 as GTSNPN and CDR2 as SVGIG (reference sequence). CDR3 length equals 11 residues. The CDR3: CAWSSGTGYTF. The CDR3 nucleotides are TGTGCCTGGAGTTCAGGGACCGGCTACACCTTC.

This clone appeared once. The chain carries TRBV13 and TRBJ2-7, with D possibly TRBD2 on 6 matching bases. CDR1 and CDR2 (germline): PRHDT, FYEKMQ (reference sequence). The CDR3 contains 17 residues. V lost 0 bases and J lost 1, with 16 bases in between. This chain's CDR3 is CASSLGAGSGFSYEQYF. The CDR3 DNA sequence: TGTGCCAGCAGCTTAGGCGCCGGGAGCGGGTTTTCCTACGAGCAGTACTTC.

V usage is TRBV27 and J usage is TRBJ2-7, with D maybe TRBD2 (6 bases). The CDR3 consists of 13 residues. The germline V and J ends were trimmed by 5 bases and 6 bases, with 14 bases remaining between them. The germline gives CDR1 MNHEY, CDR2 SMNVEV (reference sequence). CDR3 region: CASSPSGGSEQYF. CDR3 nucleotides: TGTGCCAGCAGTCCGTCCGGGGGAAGCGAGCAGTACTTC.

V is TRBV19 and J is TRBJ2-7; TRBD1 matches at 9 bases. Germline V lookup: CDR1 LNHDA, CDR2 SQIVND (reference sequence). The CDR3 extends over 14 amino acids. V lost 5 bases, J lost 3 bases, and 5 bases stayed unmatched. The CDR3 loop reads CASSSGTGHYEQYF. CDR3 coding DNA: TGTGCCAGTAGTTCCGGGACAGGGCACTACGAGCAGTACTTC.

The genes are TRBV28 and TRBJ2-1; D gene ambiguous. CDR1 MDHEN and CDR2 SYDVKM come from the germline V gene. Trimming pared 5 bases from V and 2 bases from J, leaving 4 bases between. The CDR3 has 12 residues. DNA for the CDR3: TGTGCCAGCAGTGAAACCTACAATGAGCAGTTCTTC. Protein product: CASSETYNEQFF.

The genes are TRBV2 and TRBJ2-5; tentatively, D is TRBD1 or TRBD2 (5 bases each). Trimming stripped 8 bases from V and 4 bases from J, with 14 bases between. Germline V lookup: CDR1 SNHLY, CDR2 FYNNEI. This CDR3 spans 13 amino acids. CDR3: CASQGPPGETQYF. The DNA for the CDR3 is TGTGCCAGCCAGGGACCCCCCGGAGAGACCCAGTACTTC.

The CDR3 reads CASTPGVAETYEQYF. The CDR3 DNA reads as TGTGCCAGCACCCCCGGGGTAGCGGAGACCTACGAGCAGTACTTC. The chain has TRBV11-2 and TRBJ2-7, with a tentative D call TRBD2 (6 bases). V lost 7 bases and J 2 bases, leaving 18 bases between the germline ends. CDR1 is SGHAT and CDR2 is FQNNGV in the germline V gene. The CDR3 loop spans 15 amino acids.